These 30 T cell receptor beta chains share one sample of origin, sequenced in a study of blood T cell repertoires in COVID-19. Sequencing was performed with immunoSEQ multiplex PCR; in TCRdb, only in-frame clones are kept and a portion is missing. The sample lists about 290,000 clones; 85% were seen once. Sequences were obtained from peripheral blood. The receptors here all came from a woman in her forties or fifties with active or convalescent COVID-19.

The genes are TRBV3-1 (or the pseudogene TRBV3-2) and TRBJ2-3; 13 positions agree with TRBD2. V trimming: 3 bases; J trimming: 2 bases; junction bases outside the gene matches: 11. The germline CDR1 and CDR2 sequences are LGHDT and YNNKEL (reference sequence). This CDR3 comprises 19 residues. In DNA, the CDR3 is TGTGCCAGCAGCCAGGGCGAGATGGGACTAGCGGGGATCACAGATACGCAGTATTTT. It translates to CASSQGEMGLAGITDTQYF.

V usage is TRBV19 and J usage is TRBJ1-3, with TRBD1 matching 8 bases. V was clipped by 10 bases and J by 4 bases; unmatched bases: 6. The CDR3 loop spans 13 amino acids. From germline, CDR1 is LNHDA and CDR2 SQIVND (reference sequence). Here the CDR3 reads CAISRDRGNTIYF. The CDR3, as DNA: TGTGCCATCTCCCGGGACAGGGGAAACACCATATATTTT.

This chain connects TRBV12-2 to TRBJ2-5; the D call in the table, TRBD2, was not verified against the DNA. TRBV12-2 has pseudogene status. The CDR3 has 16 amino acids. The CDR3 bases are TGTGCAAGTCGCTTCGAACTAGCGGGAGTATCGGAGACCCAGTACTTC. Translation: CASRFELAGVSETQYF.

This clone was seen only a few times. The rearrangement uses TRBV27 and TRBJ1-4; D is ambiguous. The CDR3 loop spans 13 amino acids. Per the germline V gene, CDR1 is MNHEY and CDR2 is SMNVEV (reference sequence). The V end lost 3 bases, the J end lost 4 bases, and 6 bases lay between the germline ends. The CDR3 is CASSLRINEKLFF. The CDR3 DNA follows: TGTGCCAGCAGTTTGAGAATTAATGAAAAACTGTTTTTT.

This clone appeared a few times. The gene calls are TRBV9 and TRBJ1-2; 9 bases match TRBD1. Per germline, CDR1 SGDLS and CDR2 YYNGEE. Losses at the gene ends were 4 bases for V and 7 bases for J; bases not matched to a gene: 14. This CDR3 has 16 amino acids. The CDR3 spells CASSPRAGQGLSGYTF. CDR3 DNA: TGTGCCAGCAGCCCCCGAGCGGGACAGGGATTGTCTGGCTACACCTTC.

J is TRBJ1-3 and V is TRBV6-1; D gene unclear. Trimming left V 1 base short and J 4 bases short, with 11 bases between. The CDR3 spans 15 residues. CDR1 MNHNS and CDR2 SASEGT come from the germline V gene. CDR3 residues: CASSEGPTGGNTIYF. Here the CDR3 DNA reads TGTGCCAGCAGTGAAGGCCCCACGGGGGGAAACACCATATATTTT.

The CDR3 sequence: CASSEEITDYGYTF. DNA for the CDR3: TGTGCCAGCAGTGAAGAGATAACAGACTATGGCTACACCTTC. The chain employs TRBV6-1 and TRBJ1-2; D remains ambiguous. Germline CDR1 is MNHNS and CDR2 is SASEGT. Trimming cost V 1 base and J 3 bases, with 9 bases left between them. There are 14 residues in the CDR3.

The V and J genes are TRBV2 and TRBJ1-2; 7 positions match TRBD1. The germline V gene encodes CDR1 SNHLY and CDR2 FYNNEI. V was clipped by 3 bases and J by 4 bases; unmatched bases: 5. This CDR3 has 14 residues. CDR3 region: CASSDATGLYGYTF. For the CDR3, the DNA is TGTGCCAGCAGTGATGCGACAGGGCTCTATGGCTACACCTTC.

V usage is TRBV18 and J usage is TRBJ2-1, with 7 bases fitting TRBD1. Germline assignment: CDR1 KGHSH and CDR2 LQKENI. CDR3 length equals 15 residues. After removal of 4 bases from V and 4 bases from J, the junction contained 7 bases not matched to a gene. The CDR3 here is CASSQSLGQYNEQFF. The CDR3 DNA sequence: TGTGCCAGCTCACAATCCTTGGGACAGTACAATGAGCAGTTCTTC.

This clone was recorded a few times. V and J are TRBV5-8 and TRBJ1-5; D perhaps matches TRBD1 (5 bases). The CDR3 runs 17 residues. Germline V gene data show CDR1 as SGHTS and CDR2 as YDEGEE. V dropped 2 bases and J dropped 5 bases, with 20 bases sitting between them. Here the CDR3 reads CASSLVLRGSVHQPQHF. The DNA for the CDR3 is TGTGCCAGCAGCTTAGTTTTGCGGGGGTCGGTCCATCAGCCCCAGCATTTT.

V usage is TRBV6-4 and J usage is TRBJ2-1; no definite D call. V was shortened by 0 bases and J by 5 bases, with 14 bases between the two germline ends. The CDR3 is 16 residues long. Germline CDR1 MRHNA, CDR2 SNTAGT. The CDR3 DNA is TGTGCCAGCAGTGACTCGAATCTCGGGTTCCACAATGAGCAGTTCTTC. This encodes CASSDSNLGFHNEQFF.

V is TRBV13 and J is TRBJ2-7, with 10 bases lining up with TRBD1. The CDR3 covers 16 residues. V shed 2 bases, J shed 3 bases, and the junction held 7 bases outside the gene matches. Germline CDR1 and CDR2: PRHDT and FYEKMQ (reference sequence). The CDR3 here is CASSLRDRGLRYEQYF. The CDR3 DNA is TGTGCCAGCAGCTTACGGGACAGGGGACTCCGCTACGAGCAGTACTTC.

This sequence joins TRBV2 and TRBJ1-2; no clear D gene. Trimming stripped 2 bases from V and 4 bases from J, with 11 bases between. The CDR3 is 14 residues long. Per the germline V gene, CDR1 is SNHLY and CDR2 is FYNNEI. Here the CDR3 reads CASSELRGIYGYTF. In nucleotides, the CDR3 is TGTGCCAGCAGTGAACTGAGAGGGATCTATGGCTACACCTTC.

This clone appeared once. This chain joins TRBV30 and TRBJ1-1; D is uncertain. CDR3 size: 14 residues. The V gene's germline CDR1 is GTSNPN and CDR2 SVGIG (reference sequence). Trimming pared 5 bases from V and 3 bases from J, leaving 16 bases between. CDR3 in DNA: TGTGCCTGGGGTACCGGGGTGGAAGACACTGAAGCTTTCTTT. The encoded protein is CAWGTGVEDTEAFF.

The rearrangement joins TRBV27 to TRBJ1-2; 8 nucleotides match TRBD1. J gave up 5 bases and V 3 bases, and 2 bases lay outside the gene matches. The CDR3 has 13 residues. Germline CDR1 MNHEY, CDR2 SMNVEV (reference sequence). The DNA of the CDR3 is TGTGCCAGCAGTTTCAGACAGGGGTATGGCTACACCTTC. Its translation: CASSFRQGYGYTF.

The chain carries TRBV5-1 and TRBJ2-7; 9 bases align to TRBD2. V dropped 4 bases and J dropped 0; count of bases not matched to a gene: 14. The CDR3 consists of 18 residues. Germline CDR1 and CDR2: SGHRS and YFSETQ. Here the CDR3 reads CASSGGGDASPSSYEQYF. The CDR3 DNA sequence: TGCGCCAGCAGCGGCGGGGGGGACGCCTCACCTAGCTCCTACGAGCAGTACTTC. Full variable domain (rest looked up from reference TRBV5-1 and TRBJ2-7): KAGVTQTPRYLIKTRGQQVTLSCSPISGHRSVSWYQQTPGQGLQFLFEYFSETQRNKGNFPGRFSGRQFSNSRSEMNVSTLELGDSALYLCASSGGGDASPSSYEQYFGPGTRLTVT.

The rearrangement uses TRBV4-2 and TRBJ1-2; D perhaps matches TRBD1 (6 bases). V was trimmed by 3 bases and J by 10 bases, leaving 15 bases between them. The CDR3 spans 13 residues. CDR1 is LGHNA and CDR2 is YNFKEQ in the germline V gene. CDR3 in amino acids: CASSQQGPDVYTF. CDR3 nucleotides: TGTGCCAGCAGCCAGCAGGGGCCAGATGTCTACACCTTC.

The chain links TRBV7-8 to TRBJ2-5; D is possibly TRBD2 (5 bases). Germline assignment: CDR1 SGHVS and CDR2 FQNEAQ. The length of the CDR3 is 14 residues. V lost 2 bases and J 5 bases, leaving 12 bases between the germline ends. The CDR3 region is CASSLFRERETQYF. DNA for the CDR3: TGTGCCAGCAGCTTATTTCGGGAACGGGAGACCCAGTACTTC.

The chain employs TRBV6-5 and TRBJ1-2, with D possibly TRBD1 on 5 matching bases. The V end lost 2 bases, the J end lost 0 bases, and 7 bases lay between the germline ends. This CDR3 spans 14 amino acids. The germline V gene encodes CDR1 MNHEY and CDR2 SVGAGI. The CDR3 spells CASSYRGSNYGYTF. In DNA, the CDR3 is TGTGCCAGCAGTTACCGGGGGTCTAACTATGGCTACACCTTC.

V usage is TRBV5-4 and J usage is TRBJ1-1, with a weak D call TRBD1 (5 bases). The CDR3 runs 16 residues. V was cut by 4 bases and J by 1 base, with 17 bases left in between. The germline gives CDR1 SGHNT, CDR2 YYREEE (reference sequence). DNA for the CDR3: TGTGCCAGCAGCCCCAGGGAGGGCAGGGAGAACACTGAAGCTTTCTTT. This sequence encodes CASSPREGRENTEAFF.

The V and J genes are TRBV30 and TRBJ2-7; a possible D gene is TRBD2 (6 bases). Trimming took 6 bases from V and 3 from J, leaving 18 bases between them. The CDR3 contains 14 residues. Germline assignment: CDR1 GTSNPN and CDR2 SVGIG (reference sequence). The CDR3 DNA is TGTGCCTGCCACGGGACTCCGAGAATCTACGAGCAGTACTTC. The encoded protein is CACHGTPRIYEQYF.

The V call is TRBV6-5, the J call TRBJ1-2; 11 bases map to TRBD1. This CDR3 spans 14 amino acids. Per the germline V gene, CDR1 is MNHEY and CDR2 is SVGAGI. J lost 7 bases, V lost 2 bases, and 3 bases had no gene match. The CDR3 bases are TGTGCCAGCAGTTACGGACAGGGGGCGGGTGGCTACACCTTC. It codes for CASSYGQGAGGYTF.

This sequence joins TRBV5-6 and TRBJ1-1; 7 bases are shared with TRBD1. Germline lookup yields CDR1 SGHDT and CDR2 YYEEEE. The CDR3 has 13 residues. Trimming at V came to 5 bases and at J to 5 bases, leaving 6 bases not matched to a gene. CDR3 amino acids: CASRFRGRTEAFF. In DNA form, the CDR3 reads TGTGCCAGCAGGTTCAGGGGGAGAACTGAAGCTTTCTTT. Supplemented by reference TRBV5-6 and TRBJ1-1, the full variable domain reads DAGVTQSPTHLIKTRGQQVTLRCSPKSGHDTVSWYQQALGQGPQFIFQYYEEEERQRGNFPDRFSGHQFPNYSSELNVNALLLGDSALYLCASRFRGRTEAFFGQGTRLTVV.

In DNA form, the CDR3 reads TGTGCCTGGAGTTTGGGGAGGGCCAACGAGCAGTACTTC. Encoded protein: CAWSLGRANEQYF. This chain connects TRBV30 to TRBJ2-7, with TRBD2 matching 7 bases. The CDR3 contains 13 residues. CDR1 GTSNPN and CDR2 SVGIG come from the germline V gene (reference sequence). V gave up 2 bases and J gave up 5 bases; unmatched junction bases: 6.

The chain couples TRBV7-8 to TRBJ1-1; maybe TRBD1 (5 bases). Trimming cost V 0 bases and J 5 bases, with 13 bases left between them. The germline V gene encodes CDR1 SGHVS and CDR2 FQNEAQ. The CDR3 length is 15 residues. The CDR3 protein is CASSLAWGDGTEAFF. CDR3 nucleotides: TGTGCCAGCAGCTTAGCGTGGGGGGACGGAACTGAAGCTTTCTTT. Full variable domain (remainder filled in from reference TRBV7-8 and TRBJ1-1): GAGVSQSPRYKVAKRGQDVALRCDPISGHVSLFWYQQALGQGPEFLTYFQNEAQLDKSGLPSDRFFAERPEGSVSTLKIQRTQQEDSAVYLCASSLAWGDGTEAFFGQGTRLTVV.

The chain has TRBV2 and TRBJ1-6; 7 nucleotides match TRBD1. Germline values: CDR1 SNHLY, CDR2 FYNNEI. CDR3 length: 14 amino acids. V was clipped by 7 bases and J by 7 bases; unmatched bases: 7. The CDR3 sequence is CASILDRVNSPLHF. The CDR3 nucleotides read TGTGCCAGCATCCTCGACAGGGTAAATTCACCCCTCCACTTT.

The chain has TRBV19 and TRBJ2-1, with 10 bases matching TRBD2. The trim removed 6 bases at V and 7 bases at J, leaving 18 bases unmatched. The CDR3 runs 18 residues. Germline CDR1 and CDR2: LNHDA and SQIVND (reference sequence). The CDR3 nucleotides read TGTGCCAGTAGACCGCCCGTACTATCTAGCGGGAGAGGTAATGAGCAGTTCTTC. Its protein is CASRPPVLSSGRGNEQFF.

The rearrangement joins TRBV5-8 to TRBJ2-2; D remains unclear. CDR3 length: 13 residues. Trimming removed 0 bases at V and 6 bases at J, with 6 bases between. CDR1 is SGHTS and CDR2 is YDEGEE in the germline V gene. CDR3 residues: CASSLDGAGELFF. The CDR3 DNA sequence: TGTGCCAGCAGCTTGGACGGTGCCGGGGAGCTGTTTTTT. The whole variable domain, remainder taken from reference TRBV5-8 and TRBJ2-2, is EAGVTQSPTHLIKTRGQQATLRCSPISGHTSVYWYQQALGLGLQFLLWYDEGEERNRGNFPPRFSGRQFPNYSSELNVNALELEDSALYLCASSLDGAGELFFGEGSRLTVL.

The chain has TRBV2 and TRBJ1-1, with 7 bases fitting TRBD1. The CDR3 has 16 amino acids. CDR1 is SNHLY and CDR2 is FYNNEI in the germline V gene. J lost 4 bases, V lost 8 bases, and 16 bases had no gene match. As DNA, the CDR3 is TGTGCCAGCGTGAGGGACAGCCTTTTAGGTGGCACTGAAGCTTTCTTT. It yields the protein CASVRDSLLGGTEAFF.

The table lists this clone with a few counts. At one end the junction does not follow the germline gene, possibly because of a read error. The chain recombines TRBV25-1 with TRBJ1-6; tentative D call: TRBD1 (6 bases). CDR1 and CDR2 (germline): MGHDK, SYGVNS. The CDR3 contains 14 residues. CDR3 residues: CASSDRQGHSPLHF. The DNA for the CDR3 is TGTGCCAGCAGTGATCGGCAGGGACATTCGCCCCTCCACTTT.